The TCR beta chain under discussion was sequenced for a study of metastatic and nonmetastatic thyroid tumors. Until they underwent thyroid surgery, no patient had received any treatment. As handled by the study authors: The distant-metastasis classifier for papillary thyroid cancer was built from CDR3 differences across clinicopathological groups. With MiXCR, TCRdb reprocessed the PCR reads. The V and J calls, along with clone size, are taken from TCRdb and not from the paper's own processing. The table records fewer than 45,000 clones, approximately 15% of them present only once. By share of the sample, this clone is medium-sized. The sample has other DNA sequences that encode this CDR3 too. The germline CDR1 and CDR2 sequences are MNHEY and SMNVEV (reference sequence). This CDR3 region has 16 residues. J gave up 1 base and V 4 bases, and 3 bases lay outside the gene matches.

Sequenced input: blood. This clonotype was obtained from a female donor with papillary thyroid cancer or a benign thyroid nodule (not recorded which). Some clones in this sample may be carry-over from other donors' samples. The chain combines TRBV27 with TRBJ2-3; 12 nucleotides align to TRBD2. The CDR3 DNA reads as TGTGCCAGCAGTTCCCGACTAGCGGGAGGCACAGATACGCAGTATTTT. Protein product: CASSSRLAGGTDTQYF.